This T cell receptor beta chain was found in a study of esophageal squamous cell carcinoma under preoperative chemotherapy. As for the study in general: Both tumor-infiltrating lymphocytes and peripheral blood T cells had their TCR repertoires profiled.

Time point denoted: after preoperative PTX-NDP chemotherapy. This CDR3 region has 16 residues. Germline CDR1 SGHTA, CDR2 FQGNSA. Trimming at V came to 5 bases and at J to 3 bases, leaving 12 bases not matched to a gene. TCRdb called the PCR reads again in MiXCR, with one record for every CDR3 protein. The sample lists 30,000 or so distinct CDR3 sequences; 52% were seen once. This clonotype was observed a handful of times. The specimen was collected from a patient given preoperative chemotherapy. The chain links TRBV7-2 to TRBJ2-5; 7 bases are shared with TRBD2. The source of this sequence is a human donor with esophageal squamous cell carcinoma. The donor label of this sample is uncertain. CDR3 loop: CASSGGRGGGEETQYF. The DNA of the CDR3 is TGTGCCAGCAGCGGAGGTCGCGGGGGAGGTGAAGAGACCCAGTACTTC.